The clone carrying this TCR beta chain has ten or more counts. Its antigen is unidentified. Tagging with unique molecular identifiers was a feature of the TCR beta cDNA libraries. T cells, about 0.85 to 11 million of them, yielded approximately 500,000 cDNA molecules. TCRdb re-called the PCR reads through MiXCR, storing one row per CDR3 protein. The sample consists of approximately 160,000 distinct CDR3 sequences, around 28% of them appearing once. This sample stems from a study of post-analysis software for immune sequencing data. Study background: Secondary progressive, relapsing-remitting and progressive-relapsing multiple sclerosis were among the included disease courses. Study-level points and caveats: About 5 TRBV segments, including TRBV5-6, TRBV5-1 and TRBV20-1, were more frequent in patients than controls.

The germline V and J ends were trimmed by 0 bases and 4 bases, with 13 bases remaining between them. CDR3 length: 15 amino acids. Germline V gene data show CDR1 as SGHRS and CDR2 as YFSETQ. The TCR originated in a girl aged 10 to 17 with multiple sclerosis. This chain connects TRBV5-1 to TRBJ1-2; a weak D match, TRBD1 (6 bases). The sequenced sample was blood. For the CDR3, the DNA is TGCGCCAGCAGCTTGGCCCTCGACAGGATCTATGGCTACACCTTC. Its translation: CASSLALDRIYGYTF.